One TCR beta chain is described in this entry. The CDR3 has 15 residues. The germline gives CDR1 SGHVS, CDR2 FNYEAQ. V lost 1 base to trimming and J lost 1 base, with 10 bases between them. The data belong to a study of blood T cell repertoires in COVID-19. Repertoires were generated with immunoSEQ multiplex PCR, while TCRdb's copy carries only in-frame clones and drops some. This sample has around 480,000 clones, with approximately 89% found just once. Seattle patients were enrolled while actively infected and followed longitudinally. The chain has TRBV7-6 and TRBJ2-5, with D tentatively TRBD1 (6 bases). The receptor was derived from a woman aged 45-65 years with COVID-19, enrolled during active disease. The specimen was peripheral blood. The CDR3 DNA is TGTGCCAGCAGCTTAGGGCAGGGGATCCAAGAGACCCAGTACTTC. Its protein product is CASSLGQGIQETQYF.